The 22 T cell receptor beta chains reported below all come from one sample, sequenced in a study of blood T cell repertoires in COVID-19. Data came from immunoSEQ multiplex PCR; TCRdb stores just in-frame clones and leaves some out. The table lists around 60,000 clones, around 81% of them singletons, with roughly 6.7% in the top ten. The sample taken for sequencing was peripheral blood. The receptors here all came from a man aged 55 to 70 with acute or convalescent COVID-19.

This clone has a single count. J is TRBJ2-1 and V is TRBV19; 7 bases map to TRBD2. Losses at the gene ends were 6 bases for V and 0 bases for J; bases not matched to a gene: 20. Germline CDR1 is LNHDA and CDR2 is SQIVND (reference sequence). The CDR3 sequence is 20 residues long. The CDR3 sequence: CASSSKLRGVLGASYNEQFF. The CDR3 bases are TGTGCCAGTAGCTCAAAGCTCCGGGGGGTCCTGGGAGCCTCCTACAATGAGCAGTTCTTC. Combining the CDR3 with reference TRBV19 and TRBJ2-1 gives the whole variable domain DGGITQSPKYLFRKEGQNVTLSCEQNLNHDAMYWYRQDPGQGLRLIYYSQIVNDFQKGDIAEGYSVSREKKESFPLTVTSAQKNPTAFYLCASSSKLRGVLGASYNEQFFGPGTRLTVL.

This rearrangement joins TRBV30 to TRBJ2-3; a possible D gene is TRBD1 (5 bases). The germline V and J ends were trimmed by 0 bases and 0 bases, with 7 bases remaining between them. CDR3 length: 14 amino acids. Germline CDR1 GTSNPN, CDR2 SVGIG (reference sequence). The CDR3 coding sequence is TGTGCCTGGAGTGTGGGGCTTAGCACAGATACGCAGTATTTT. Its protein is CAWSVGLSTDTQYF.

The rearrangement uses TRBV5-1 and TRBJ2-3, with 7 positions matching TRBD1. Germline CDR1 reads SGHRS; CDR2 reads YFSETQ. This CDR3 has 14 amino acids. The ends lost 5 bases at V and 4 bases at J; junction bases unmatched: 7. This chain's CDR3 is CASRTGTNSDTQYF. DNA for the CDR3: TGCGCCAGCAGGACAGGGACAAATTCAGATACGCAGTATTTT. The full variable domain, its missing parts supplied by reference TRBV5-1 and TRBJ2-3, is KAGVTQTPRYLIKTRGQQVTLSCSPISGHRSVSWYQQTPGQGLQFLFEYFSETQRNKGNFPGRFSGRQFSNSRSEMNVSTLELGDSALYLCASRTGTNSDTQYFGPGTRLTVL.

The table lists this clone with a few counts. This chain connects TRBV1 to TRBJ2-2; the DNA was not used to check the table's D call, TRBD1. TRBV1 is a listed pseudogene. This CDR3 is 16 amino acids long. The CDR3 region has the DNA TGCACCAGCAGCCAGGATCGGACAGGGAACACCGGGGAGCTGTTTTTT. The encoded protein is CTSSQDRTGNTGELFF.

For the CDR3, the DNA is TGTGCCAGCAGCTTCGCAGGGGACACTGAAGCTTTCTTT. It specifies CASSFAGDTEAFF. This sequence joins TRBV5-4 and TRBJ1-1; perhaps TRBD1 as D (6 bases). The CDR3 is 13 amino acids. Trimming stripped 2 bases from V and 3 bases from J, with 8 bases between. Germline CDR1 SGHNT, CDR2 YYREEE (reference sequence).

The chain combines TRBV3-1 (or the pseudogene TRBV3-2) with TRBJ1-1; maybe TRBD1 (5 bases). The CDR3 extends over 16 amino acids. V dropped 1 base and J dropped 0 bases, with 12 bases sitting between them. Germline V gene lookup returns CDR1 LGHDT and CDR2 YNNKEL (reference sequence). CDR3 loop: CASSQGAGLMNTEAFF. The CDR3, as DNA: TGTGCCAGCAGCCAAGGGGCGGGACTCATGAACACTGAAGCTTTCTTT.

The chain joins TRBV28 to TRBJ1-2, with a weak D call TRBD1 (5 bases). The germline CDR1 and CDR2 sequences are MDHEN and SYDVKM. The CDR3 runs to 15 residues. Trimming removed 3 bases from V and 3 bases from J, with 14 bases in between. In DNA, the CDR3 is TGTGCCAGCAGTTTTGACGGCAGGGTGTACTATGGCTACACCTTC. Translated, it gives CASSFDGRVYYGYTF.

The rearrangement links TRBV12-3 or TRBV12-4 to TRBJ2-7, with D possibly matching TRBD2 (5 bases). V lost 6 bases and J 6 bases, leaving 15 bases between the germline ends. The CDR3 runs to 13 residues. CDR3 nucleotides: TGTGCCAGCAGCAACCGTCTCGGGATCGAGCAGTACTTC. Its protein is CASSNRLGIEQYF.

V and J are TRBV28 and TRBJ1-2, with D perhaps TRBD1 (6 bases). CDR3 length: 15 amino acids. Germline CDR1 and CDR2: MDHEN and SYDVKM. V was trimmed by 1 base and J by 3 bases, leaving 12 bases between them. The CDR3 region is CASSLYTGQYYGYTF. The CDR3 DNA is TGTGCCAGCAGTTTATACACGGGACAATACTATGGCTACACCTTC.

The J gene is TRBJ2-3, the V gene TRBV6-4, with D perhaps matching TRBD2 (5 bases). CDR1 is MRHNA and CDR2 is SNTAGT in the germline V gene. The CDR3 covers 14 residues. V shed 3 bases and J shed 4 bases, with 11 bases lying between them. The CDR3 spells CASSEGSGADTQYF. The DNA of the CDR3 is TGTGCCAGCAGTGAGGGGAGCGGTGCAGATACGCAGTATTTT.

CDR3 bases: TGTGCCAGCAGTCTCAGCGATAGCAATCAGCCCCAGCATTTT. This codes for CASSLSDSNQPQHF. This chain joins TRBV6-5 and TRBJ1-5; the D is unclear. Germline CDR1 MNHEY, CDR2 SVGAGI. This CDR3 spans 14 amino acids. The V and J ends lost 5 bases and 0 bases respectively, with 8 bases between them.

This clone was counted only a few times. The chain uses TRBV6-5 and TRBJ2-2, with a weak D call TRBD1 (7 bases). Germline lookup yields CDR1 MNHEY and CDR2 SVGAGI. CDR3 size: 15 residues. The ends were cut back, 6 bases at V and 3 bases at J, with 14 bases in the middle. CDR3 in DNA: TGTGCCAGCAGCCATGACAGGGACTACACCGGGGAGCTGTTTTTT. This encodes CASSHDRDYTGELFF.

The chain employs TRBV5-1 and TRBJ2-7, with TRBD1 as a possible D gene (7 bases). Germline V lookup: CDR1 SGHRS, CDR2 YFSETQ. Deletions cut 4 bases from V and 6 bases from J, with 8 bases between. The CDR3 covers 11 residues. This CDR3 reads CASSQGGEQYF. The CDR3 DNA reads as TGCGCCAGCAGCCAGGGGGGCGAGCAGTACTTC.

The chain uses TRBV16 and TRBJ2-7; 10 nucleotides match TRBD2. The CDR3 spans 18 residues. Unmatched junction bases numbered 13, after V lost 0 bases and J lost 5 bases. Per the germline V gene, CDR1 is KGHSY and CDR2 is FQNENV. The CDR3 here is CASSQSGLRAGGPNEQYF. CDR3 in DNA: TGTGCCAGCAGCCAATCGGGTCTAAGAGCGGGGGGGCCCAACGAGCAGTACTTC. Supplemented by reference TRBV16 and TRBJ2-7, the full variable domain reads GEEVAQTPKHLVRGEGQKAKLYCAPIKGHSYVFWYQQVLKNEFKFLISFQNENVFDETGMPKERFSAKCLPNSPCSLEIQATKLEDSAVYFCASSQSGLRAGGPNEQYFGPGTRLTVT.

V usage is TRBV6-4 and J usage is TRBJ1-2, with TRBD1 identical over 7 bases. Germline values: CDR1 MRHNA, CDR2 SNTAGT. This CDR3 contains 17 residues. Unmatched junction bases numbered 14, after V lost 6 bases and J lost 1 base. In DNA form, the CDR3 reads TGTGCCAGCAGGGTTAAATATGACAGGGATAGTAACTATGGCTACACCTTC. The encoded protein is CASRVKYDRDSNYGYTF.

The chain links TRBV7-9 to TRBJ1-6; 7 bases line up with TRBD1. There are 14 residues in the CDR3. V was clipped by 1 base and J by 7 bases; unmatched bases: 1. The germline gives CDR1 SEHNR, CDR2 FQNEAQ (reference sequence). DNA for the CDR3: TGTGCCAGCAGCTTAGAGGGGGCAAATTCACCCCTCCACTTT. Its protein product is CASSLEGANSPLHF.

CDR3 nucleotides: TGTGCCAGCTCGAAAGGACTAGCGTTAGCCGGGGAGCTGTTTTTT. This translates into CASSKGLALAGELFF. This sequence joins TRBV18 and TRBJ2-2; 9 bases fit TRBD2. Germline lookup yields CDR1 KGHSH and CDR2 LQKENI. V dropped 6 bases and J dropped 6; count of bases not matched to a gene: 8. There are 15 residues in the CDR3.

V gene TRBV6-5 combines with J gene TRBJ1-2, with a tentative D call TRBD1 (5 bases). This CDR3 has 13 amino acids. V dropped 2 bases and J dropped 7 bases, with 11 bases sitting between them. Per the germline V gene, CDR1 is MNHEY and CDR2 is SVGAGI. Here the CDR3 reads CASSYAGLGGYTF. In DNA, the CDR3 is TGTGCCAGCAGTTACGCAGGGCTGGGTGGCTACACCTTC.

This clone has a handful of counts. This rearrangement joins TRBV11-2 to TRBJ2-1; 8 positions match TRBD2. CDR3 size: 16 residues. Germline assignment: CDR1 SGHAT and CDR2 FQNNGV. Unmatched junction bases numbered 16, after V lost 6 bases and J lost 9 bases. CDR3 nucleotides: TGTGCCAGCAGGCGGGGGGTAAGAGACAGGCATGGTGAGCAGTTCTTC. Its protein is CASRRGVRDRHGEQFF.

There are a few counts of this clone. The rearrangement uses TRBV7-2 and TRBJ2-2, with no clear D. Per germline, CDR1 SGHTA and CDR2 FQGNSA. Trimming took 4 bases from V and 2 from J, leaving 5 bases between them. This CDR3 has 13 amino acids. CDR3 residues: CASSSRNTGELFF. The CDR3 bases are TGTGCCAGCAGCTCCAGAAACACCGGGGAGCTGTTTTTT.

The chain joins TRBV5-6 to TRBJ1-1; 9 nucleotides align to TRBD1. Germline values: CDR1 SGHDT, CDR2 YYEEEE. The CDR3 totals 15 residues. V shed 4 bases and J 5 bases; nucleotides not matched to a gene: 9. The CDR3 bases are TGTGCCAGCAGCCTGGAAGACAGGGGGTATACTGAAGCTTTCTTT. This gives the protein CASSLEDRGYTEAFF.

The rearrangement uses TRBV28 and TRBJ1-1, with D possibly being TRBD1 (5 bases). From germline, CDR1 is MDHEN and CDR2 SYDVKM. V lost 5 bases, J lost 4 bases, and 17 bases lay in between. The CDR3 has 15 amino acids. The CDR3 DNA reads TGTGCCAGCAGTCAGGGCGGAGCGGGGGGCACTGAAGCTTTCTTT. Translating it yields CASSQGGAGGTEAFF.